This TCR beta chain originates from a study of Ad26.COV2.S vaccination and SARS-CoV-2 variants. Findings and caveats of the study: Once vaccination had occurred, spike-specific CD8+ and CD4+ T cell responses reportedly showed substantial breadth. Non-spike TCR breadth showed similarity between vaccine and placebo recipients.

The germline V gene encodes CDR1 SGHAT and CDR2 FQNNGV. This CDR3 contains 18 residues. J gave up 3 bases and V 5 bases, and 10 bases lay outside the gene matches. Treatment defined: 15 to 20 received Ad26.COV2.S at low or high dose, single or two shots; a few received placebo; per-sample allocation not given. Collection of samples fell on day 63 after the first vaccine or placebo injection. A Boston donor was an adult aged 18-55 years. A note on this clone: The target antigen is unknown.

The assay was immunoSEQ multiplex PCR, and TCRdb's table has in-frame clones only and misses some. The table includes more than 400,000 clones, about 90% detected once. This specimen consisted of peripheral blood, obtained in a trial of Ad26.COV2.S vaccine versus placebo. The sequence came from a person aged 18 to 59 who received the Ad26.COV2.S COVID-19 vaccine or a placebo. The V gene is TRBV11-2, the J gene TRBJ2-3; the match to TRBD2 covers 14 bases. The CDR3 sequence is CASSPTGTSGRGTDTQYF. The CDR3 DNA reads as TGTGCCAGCAGCCCCACCGGGACTAGCGGGAGAGGGACAGATACGCAGTATTTT.